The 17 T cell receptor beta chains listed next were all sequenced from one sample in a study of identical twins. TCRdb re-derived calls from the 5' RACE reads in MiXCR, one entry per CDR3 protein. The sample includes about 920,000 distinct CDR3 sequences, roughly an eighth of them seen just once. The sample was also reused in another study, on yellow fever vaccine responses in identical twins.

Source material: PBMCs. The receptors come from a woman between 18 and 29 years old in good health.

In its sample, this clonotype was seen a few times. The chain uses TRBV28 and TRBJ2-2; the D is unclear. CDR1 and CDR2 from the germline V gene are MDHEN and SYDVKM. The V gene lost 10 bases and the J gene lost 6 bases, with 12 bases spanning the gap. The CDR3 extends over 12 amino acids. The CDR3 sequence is CAITQVPGELFF. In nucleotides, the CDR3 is TGTGCCATCACCCAGGTTCCCGGGGAGCTGTTTTTT.

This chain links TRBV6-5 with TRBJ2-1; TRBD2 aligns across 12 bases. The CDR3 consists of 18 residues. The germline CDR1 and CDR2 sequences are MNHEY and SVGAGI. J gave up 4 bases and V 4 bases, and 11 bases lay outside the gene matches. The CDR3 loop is CASSSYSSGRAGYNEQFF. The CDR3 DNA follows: TGTGCCAGCAGTTCTTACTCTAGCGGGAGGGCCGGTTACAATGAGCAGTTCTTC.

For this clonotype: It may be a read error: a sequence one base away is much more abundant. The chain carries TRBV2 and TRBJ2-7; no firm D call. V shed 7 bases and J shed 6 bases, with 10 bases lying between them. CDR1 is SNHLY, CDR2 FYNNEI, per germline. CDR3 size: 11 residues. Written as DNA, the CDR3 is TGTGCCAGCAACGGGCCTGGCGAGCAGTACTTC. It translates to CASNGPGEQYF.

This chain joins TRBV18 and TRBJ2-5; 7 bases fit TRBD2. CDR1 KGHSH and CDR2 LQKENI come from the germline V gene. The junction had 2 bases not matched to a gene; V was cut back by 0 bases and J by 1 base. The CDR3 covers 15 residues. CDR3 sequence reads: CASSPPLASQETQYF. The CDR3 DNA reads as TGTGCCAGCTCACCACCACTAGCGTCCCAAGAGACCCAGTACTTC.

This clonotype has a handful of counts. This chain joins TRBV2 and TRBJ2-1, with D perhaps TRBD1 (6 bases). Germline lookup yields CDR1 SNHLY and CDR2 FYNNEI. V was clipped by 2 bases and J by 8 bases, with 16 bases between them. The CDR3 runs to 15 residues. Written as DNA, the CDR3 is TGTGCCAGCAGTGAAACCGGGACACCGTCCGATGAGCAGTTCTTC. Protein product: CASSETGTPSDEQFF.

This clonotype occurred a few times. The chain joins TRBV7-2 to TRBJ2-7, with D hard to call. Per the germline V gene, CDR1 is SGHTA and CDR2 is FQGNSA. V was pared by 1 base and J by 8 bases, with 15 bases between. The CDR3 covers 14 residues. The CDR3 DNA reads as TGTGCCAGCAGCTTAGTGAGTGGACGGCAACAGCAGTACGTC. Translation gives CASSLVSGRQQQYV.

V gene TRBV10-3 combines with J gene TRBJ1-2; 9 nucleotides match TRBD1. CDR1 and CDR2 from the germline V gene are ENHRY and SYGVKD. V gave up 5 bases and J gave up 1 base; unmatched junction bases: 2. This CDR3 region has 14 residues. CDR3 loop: CAISWTGDNYGYTF. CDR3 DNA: TGTGCCATCAGTTGGACAGGGGATAACTATGGCTACACCTTC.

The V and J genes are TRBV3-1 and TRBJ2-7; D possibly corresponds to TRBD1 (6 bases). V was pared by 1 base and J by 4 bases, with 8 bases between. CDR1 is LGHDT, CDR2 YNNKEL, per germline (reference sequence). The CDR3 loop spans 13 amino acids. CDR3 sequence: CASSQADSYEQYF. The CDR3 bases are TGTGCCAGCAGCCAAGCGGACAGTTACGAGCAGTACTTC.

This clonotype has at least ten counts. The CDR3 nucleotides read TGTGCCAGCAGCAACAGCAATACGCAGTATTTT. Its translation is CASSNSNTQYF. V is TRBV12-3 or TRBV12-4 and J is TRBJ2-3; D gene uncertain. This CDR3 is built from 11 residues. The germline V and J ends were trimmed by 6 bases and 7 bases, with 8 bases remaining between them.

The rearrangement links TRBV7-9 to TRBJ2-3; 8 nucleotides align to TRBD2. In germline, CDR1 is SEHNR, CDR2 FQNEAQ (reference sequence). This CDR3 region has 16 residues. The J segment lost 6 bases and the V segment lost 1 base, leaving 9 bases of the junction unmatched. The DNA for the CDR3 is TGTGCCAGCAGCTTAGGTGCGGGAGGAGAATTGGATACGCAGTATTTT. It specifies CASSLGAGGELDTQYF. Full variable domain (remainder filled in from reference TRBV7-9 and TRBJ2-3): DTGVSQNPRHKITKRGQNVTFRCDPISEHNRLYWYRQTLGQGPEFLTYFQNEAQLEKSRLLSDRFSAERPKGSFSTLEIQRTEQGDSAMYLCASSLGAGGELDTQYFGPGTRLTVL.

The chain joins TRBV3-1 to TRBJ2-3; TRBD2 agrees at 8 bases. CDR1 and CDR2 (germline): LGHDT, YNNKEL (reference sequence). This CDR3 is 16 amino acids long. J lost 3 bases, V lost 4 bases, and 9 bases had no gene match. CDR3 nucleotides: TGTGCCAGCAGCCCTTTCACGGGGGGGCTAACAGATACGCAGTATTTT. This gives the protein CASSPFTGGLTDTQYF.

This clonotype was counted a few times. The CDR3 nucleotides are TGTGCCAGCAGTAAACAAGGGACTAGCGGGGGTCAGTACAATGAGCAGTTCTTC. The encoded protein is CASSKQGTSGGQYNEQFF. This rearrangement joins TRBV6-1 to TRBJ2-1, with TRBD2 matching over 14 bases. In germline, CDR1 is MNHNS, CDR2 SASEGT. Unmatched junction bases numbered 10, after V lost 5 bases and J lost 4 bases. This CDR3 has 18 residues.

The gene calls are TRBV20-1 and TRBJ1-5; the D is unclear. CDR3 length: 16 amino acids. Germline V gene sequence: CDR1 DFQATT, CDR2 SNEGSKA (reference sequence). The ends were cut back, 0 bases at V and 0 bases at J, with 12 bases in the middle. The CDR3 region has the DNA TGCAGTGCTAGAGATCTAGGGAAGATTAGCAATCAGCCCCAGCATTTT. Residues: CSARDLGKISNQPQHF.

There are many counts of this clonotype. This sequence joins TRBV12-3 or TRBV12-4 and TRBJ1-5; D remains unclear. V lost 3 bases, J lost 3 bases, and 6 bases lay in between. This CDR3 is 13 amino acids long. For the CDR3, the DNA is TGTGCCAGCAGTTTGACCATCAATCAGCCCCAGCATTTT. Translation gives CASSLTINQPQHF.

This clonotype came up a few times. The CDR3 DNA follows: TGTGCCAGCACCCGCCGTTTAGCGAGCTACGAGAAAGAGACCCAGTACTTC. It is translated as CASTRRLASYEKETQYF. V and J are TRBV28 and TRBJ2-5, with a tentative D call TRBD2 (5 bases). Trimming cost V 7 bases and J 3 bases, with 24 bases left between them. Germline lookup yields CDR1 MDHEN and CDR2 SYDVKM. The CDR3 spans 17 residues.

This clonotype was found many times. In DNA, the CDR3 is TGTGCCAGCAGTGAAGCTAGCGTAGCAGATACGCAGTATTTT. Encoded protein: CASSEASVADTQYF. The chain couples TRBV2 to TRBJ2-3; TRBD2 might be the D (5 bases). This CDR3 has 14 amino acids. Germline V gene lookup returns CDR1 SNHLY and CDR2 FYNNEI. V was shortened by 0 bases and J by 4 bases, with 8 bases between the two germline ends.

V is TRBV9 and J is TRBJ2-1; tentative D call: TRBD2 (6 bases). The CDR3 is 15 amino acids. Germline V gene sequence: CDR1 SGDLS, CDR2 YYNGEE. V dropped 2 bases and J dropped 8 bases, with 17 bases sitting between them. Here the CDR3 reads CASSVLGLVGYEQFF. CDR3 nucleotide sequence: TGTGCCAGCAGCGTCCTGGGACTGGTAGGCTATGAGCAGTTCTTC. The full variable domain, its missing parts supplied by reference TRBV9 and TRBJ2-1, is DSGVTQTPKHLITATGQRVTLRCSPRSGDLSVYWYQQSLDQGLQFLIQYYNGEERAKGNILERFSAQQFPDLHSELNLSSLELGDSALYFCASSVLGLVGYEQFFGPGTRLTVL.